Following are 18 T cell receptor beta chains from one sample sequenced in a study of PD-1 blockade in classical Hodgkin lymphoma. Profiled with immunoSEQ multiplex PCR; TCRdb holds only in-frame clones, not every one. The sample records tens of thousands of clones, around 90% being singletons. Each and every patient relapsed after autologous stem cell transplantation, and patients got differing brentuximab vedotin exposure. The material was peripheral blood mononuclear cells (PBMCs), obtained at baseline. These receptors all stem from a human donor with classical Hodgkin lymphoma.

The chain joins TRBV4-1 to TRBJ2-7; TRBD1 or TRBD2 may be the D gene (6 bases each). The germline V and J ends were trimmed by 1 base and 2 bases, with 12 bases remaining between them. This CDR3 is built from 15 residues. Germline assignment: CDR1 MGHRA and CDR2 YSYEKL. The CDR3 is CASSQGTGAAYEQYF. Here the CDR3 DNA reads TGCGCCAGCAGCCAAGGGACGGGGGCCGCCTACGAGCAGTACTTC.

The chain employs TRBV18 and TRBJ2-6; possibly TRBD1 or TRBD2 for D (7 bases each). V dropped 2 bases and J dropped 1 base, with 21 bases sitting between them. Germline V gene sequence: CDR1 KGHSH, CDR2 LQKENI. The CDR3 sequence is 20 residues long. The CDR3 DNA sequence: TGTGCCAGCTCACCAAAGCAGGGGGGGATAGTTGGTTCTGGGGCCAACGTCCTGACTTTC. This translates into CASSPKQGGIVGSGANVLTF. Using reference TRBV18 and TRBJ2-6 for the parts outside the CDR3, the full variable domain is NAGVMQNPRHLVRRRGQEARLRCSPMKGHSHVYWYRQLPEEGLKFMVYLQKENIIDESGMPKERFSAEFPKEGPSILRIQQVVRGDSAAYFCASSPKQGGIVGSGANVLTFGAGSRLTVL.

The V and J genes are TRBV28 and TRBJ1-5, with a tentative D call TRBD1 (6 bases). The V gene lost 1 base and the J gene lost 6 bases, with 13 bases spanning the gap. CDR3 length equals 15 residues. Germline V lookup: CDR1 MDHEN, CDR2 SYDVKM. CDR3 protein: CASSLFRGQGQPQHF. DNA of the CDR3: TGTGCCAGCAGTTTATTCCGGGGGCAGGGTCAGCCCCAGCATTTT.

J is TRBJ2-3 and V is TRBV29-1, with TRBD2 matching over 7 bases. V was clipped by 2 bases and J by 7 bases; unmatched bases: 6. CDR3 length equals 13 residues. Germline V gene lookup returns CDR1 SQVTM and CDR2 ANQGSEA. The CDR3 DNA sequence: TGCAGCGTTGAATTACTAGCGAGCAATACGCAGTATTTT. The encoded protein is CSVELLASNTQYF.

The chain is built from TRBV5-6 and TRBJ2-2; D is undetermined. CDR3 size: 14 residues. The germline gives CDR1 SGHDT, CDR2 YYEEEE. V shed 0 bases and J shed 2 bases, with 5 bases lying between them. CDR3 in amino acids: CASSLASNTGELFF. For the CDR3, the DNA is TGTGCCAGCAGCTTGGCCAGTAACACCGGGGAGCTGTTTTTT.

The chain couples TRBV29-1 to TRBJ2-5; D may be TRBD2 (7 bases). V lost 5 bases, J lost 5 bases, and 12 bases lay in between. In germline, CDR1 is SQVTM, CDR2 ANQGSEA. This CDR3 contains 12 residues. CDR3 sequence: CSVQGGGETQYF. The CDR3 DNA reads TGCAGCGTTCAAGGGGGGGGCGAGACCCAGTACTTC. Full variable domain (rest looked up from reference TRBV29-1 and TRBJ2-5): SAVISQKPSRDICQRGTSLTIQCQVDSQVTMMFWYRQQPGQSLTLIATANQGSEATYESGFVIDKFPISRPNLTFSTLTVSNMSPEDSSIYLCSVQGGGETQYFGPGTRLLVL.

The CDR3 sequence: CASSQDRQGVNSPLHF. CDR3 nucleotide sequence: TGCGCCAGCAGCCAAGATCGGCAGGGTGTGAATTCACCCCTCCACTTT. The gene calls are TRBV4-1 and TRBJ1-6; the D gene is possibly TRBD1 (5 bases). From germline, CDR1 is MGHRA and CDR2 YSYEKL. The CDR3 spans 16 residues. The V gene lost 0 bases and the J gene lost 7 bases, with 13 bases spanning the gap.

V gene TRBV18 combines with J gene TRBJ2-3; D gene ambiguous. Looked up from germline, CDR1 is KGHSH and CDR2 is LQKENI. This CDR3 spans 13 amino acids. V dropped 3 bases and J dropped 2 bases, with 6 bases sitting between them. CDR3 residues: CASSPRTTDTQYF. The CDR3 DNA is TGTGCCAGCTCACCTAGAACCACAGATACGCAGTATTTT.

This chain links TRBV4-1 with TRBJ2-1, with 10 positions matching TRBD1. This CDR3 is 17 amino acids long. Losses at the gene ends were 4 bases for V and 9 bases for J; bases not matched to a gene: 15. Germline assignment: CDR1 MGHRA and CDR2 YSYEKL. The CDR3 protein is CASSPGQGGLVRIEQFF. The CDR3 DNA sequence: TGCGCCAGCAGCCCCGGACAGGGGGGACTAGTTAGAATTGAGCAGTTCTTC.

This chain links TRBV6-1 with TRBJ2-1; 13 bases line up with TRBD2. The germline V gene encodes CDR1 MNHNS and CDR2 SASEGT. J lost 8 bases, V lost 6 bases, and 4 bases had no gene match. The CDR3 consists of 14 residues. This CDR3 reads CASRRTSGSDEQFF. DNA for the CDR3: TGTGCCAGCAGAAGGACTAGCGGGAGCGATGAGCAGTTCTTC.

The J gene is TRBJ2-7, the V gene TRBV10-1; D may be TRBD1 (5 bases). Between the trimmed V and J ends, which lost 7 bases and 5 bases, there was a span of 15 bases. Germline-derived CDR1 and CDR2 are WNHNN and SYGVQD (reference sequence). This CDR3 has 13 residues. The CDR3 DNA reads TGCGCCAGCATACGGCCAGGGTTTAACGAGCAGTACTTC. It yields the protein CASIRPGFNEQYF.

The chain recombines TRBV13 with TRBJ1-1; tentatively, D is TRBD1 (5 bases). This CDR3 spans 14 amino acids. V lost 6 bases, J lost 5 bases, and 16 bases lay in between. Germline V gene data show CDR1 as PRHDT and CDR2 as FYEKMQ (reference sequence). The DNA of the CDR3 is TGTGCCAGCAGGTCGGGGGGGTTTAAAACTGAAGCTTTCTTT. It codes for CASRSGGFKTEAFF. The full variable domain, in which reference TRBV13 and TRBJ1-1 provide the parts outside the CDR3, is AAGVIQSPRHLIKEKRETATLKCYPIPRHDTVYWYQQGPGQDPQFLISFYEKMQSDKGSIPDRFSAQQFSDYHSELNMSSLELGDSALYFCASRSGGFKTEAFFGQGTRLTVV.

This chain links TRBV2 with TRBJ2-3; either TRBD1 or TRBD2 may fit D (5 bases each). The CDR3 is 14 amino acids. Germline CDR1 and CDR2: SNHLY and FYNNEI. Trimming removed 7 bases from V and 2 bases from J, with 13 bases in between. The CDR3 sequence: CASNLGVVTDTQYF. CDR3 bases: TGTGCCAGCAACCTGGGGGTAGTCACAGATACGCAGTATTTT.

CDR3 DNA sequence: TGTGCCAGCGTTAGTGAGGCGAACACCGGGGAGCTGTTTTTT. Translated, it gives CASVSEANTGELFF. The chain is built from TRBV2 and TRBJ2-2; no reliable D call. The CDR3 sequence is 14 residues long. With 8 bases removed from V and 0 bases from J, the gap between germline ends came to 10 bases. Germline loops: CDR1 SNHLY, CDR2 FYNNEI.

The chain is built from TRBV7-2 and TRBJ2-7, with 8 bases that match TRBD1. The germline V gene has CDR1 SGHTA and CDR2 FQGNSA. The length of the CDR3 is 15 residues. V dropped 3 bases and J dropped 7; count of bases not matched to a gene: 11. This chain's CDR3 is CASSLRLQGAFEQYF. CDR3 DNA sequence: TGTGCCAGCAGCTTGAGGCTTCAGGGGGCCTTTGAGCAGTACTTC.

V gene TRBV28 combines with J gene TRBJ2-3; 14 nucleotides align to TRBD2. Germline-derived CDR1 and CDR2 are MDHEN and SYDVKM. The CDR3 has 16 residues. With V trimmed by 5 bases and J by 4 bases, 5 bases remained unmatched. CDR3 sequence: CASSPPGLAGADTQYF. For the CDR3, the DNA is TGTGCCAGCAGTCCCCCGGGACTAGCGGGAGCAGATACGCAGTATTTT.

CDR3 sequence reads: CASSAVTGTDTQYF. Written as DNA, the CDR3 is TGTGCCAGCAGTGCAGTAACAGGGACAGATACGCAGTATTTT. The chain links TRBV25-1 to TRBJ2-3; D is possibly TRBD1 (6 bases). CDR3 length: 14 residues. Trimming cost V 4 bases and J 3 bases, with 11 bases left between them. The germline V gene has CDR1 MGHDK and CDR2 SYGVNS. The complete variable domain, with remaining parts taken from reference TRBV25-1 and TRBJ2-3, reads EADIYQTPRYLVIGTGKKITLECSQTMGHDKMYWYQQDPGMELHLIHYSYGVNSTEKGDLSSESTVSRIRTEHFPLTLESARPSHTSQYLCASSAVTGTDTQYFGPGTRLTVL.

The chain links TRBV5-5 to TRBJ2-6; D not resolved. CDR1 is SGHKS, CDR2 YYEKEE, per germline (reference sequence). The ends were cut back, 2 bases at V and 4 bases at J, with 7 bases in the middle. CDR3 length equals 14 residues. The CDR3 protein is CASSFAPGANVLTF. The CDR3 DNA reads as TGTGCCAGCAGCTTCGCCCCCGGGGCCAACGTCCTGACTTTC.